These 17 T cell receptor beta chains share one sample of origin, sequenced in a study of blood T cells in healthy people across ages. Primed by a sample-barcoded 5' primer and a J-beta primer mix, a second PCR proceeded for roughly 7 to 12 cycles. Using its own MiXCR run on the 5' RACE reads, TCRdb lists one record per CDR3 protein. Here the sample spans about 630,000 distinct CDR3 sequences, 20% to 25% being singletons. Sequencing used blood. The receptors were gathered from a man between 65 and 79 years old in good health.

The chain uses TRBV20-1 and TRBJ2-2; 8 nucleotides agree with TRBD1. CDR3 length: 13 residues. Germline V gene data show CDR1 as DFQATT and CDR2 as SNEGSKA (reference sequence). Trimming took 7 bases from V and 6 from J; bases not matched to a gene: 7. CDR3 bases: TGCAGTGGCAGGACAGGGCGCTCCGGGGAGCTGTTTTTT. Translated: CSGRTGRSGELFF.

V and J are TRBV7-2 and TRBJ2-3; possibly TRBD2 for D (5 bases). This CDR3 is 12 amino acids long. Trimming removed 1 base from V and 14 bases from J, with 13 bases in between. CDR1 and CDR2 (germline): SGHTA, FQGNSA. CDR3: CASSLDLARRYF. In DNA form, the CDR3 reads TGTGCCAGCAGCTTAGACCTAGCACGAAGGTATTTT.

This clonotype has ten or more counts. The chain uses TRBV5-4 and TRBJ2-7; D not resolved. The CDR3 is 14 amino acids. V lost 0 bases and J lost 0, with 7 bases in between. Germline CDR1 reads SGHNT; CDR2 reads YYREEE (reference sequence). CDR3 in amino acids: CASSLDTSSYEQYF. CDR3 sequence (DNA): TGTGCCAGCAGCTTGGATACGAGCTCCTACGAGCAGTACTTC.

This clonotype was counted ten times or more. J is TRBJ1-4 and V is TRBV28; D unresolved. This CDR3 contains 14 residues. Trimming took off 7 bases at V and 2 bases at J, with 11 bases between the two ends. Germline V CDR1 and CDR2: MDHEN, SYDVKM. CDR3 loop: CASISGSTNEKLFF. DNA for the CDR3: TGTGCCAGCATCTCGGGCAGCACTAATGAAAAACTGTTTTTT.

J is TRBJ2-1 and V is TRBV9; 10 positions agree with TRBD2. Looked up from germline, CDR1 is SGDLS and CDR2 is YYNGEE. V lost 0 bases, J lost 6 bases, and 3 bases stayed unmatched. This CDR3 comprises 15 residues. The CDR3 spells CASSVASGSVNEQFF. The CDR3 region has the DNA TGTGCCAGCAGCGTAGCTAGCGGGAGTGTCAATGAGCAGTTCTTC.

In this sample, this clonotype turned up a few times. The chain has TRBV7-3 and TRBJ1-4; D is ambiguous. In germline, CDR1 is SGHTA, CDR2 FQGTGA. This CDR3 region has 14 residues. Trimming removed 3 bases at V and 8 bases at J, with 13 bases between. CDR3 residues: CASSFLQPKEKLFF. The CDR3 DNA is TGTGCCAGCAGCTTTCTCCAGCCGAAAGAAAAACTGTTTTTT.

This chain uses TRBV28 with TRBJ2-4; the match to TRBD2 covers 8 bases. The CDR3 extends over 14 amino acids. V shed 7 bases and J 4 bases; nucleotides not matched to a gene: 6. Looked up from germline, CDR1 is MDHEN and CDR2 is SYDVKM. CDR3: CASNGREGKNIQYF. In DNA, the CDR3 is TGTGCCAGCAATGGTCGGGAGGGGAAAAACATTCAGTACTTC.

The DNA for the CDR3 is TGTGCCAGCAGCCAAACACAGGGGAAAGAGACCCAGTACTTC. Its protein is CASSQTQGKETQYF. The rearrangement uses TRBV3-1 and TRBJ2-5; the match to TRBD1 covers 7 bases. CDR1 LGHDT and CDR2 YNNKEL come from the germline V gene (reference sequence). CDR3 length equals 14 residues. The trim removed 2 bases at V and 3 bases at J, leaving 3 bases unmatched.

The chain carries TRBV20-1 and TRBJ1-4, with D uncertain. Germline-derived CDR1 and CDR2 are DFQATT and SNEGSKA (reference sequence). The CDR3 sequence is 13 residues long. Trimming pared 0 bases from V and 4 bases from J, leaving 6 bases between. Here the CDR3 reads CSARDGINEKLFF. CDR3 DNA: TGCAGTGCTAGAGACGGAATTAATGAAAAACTGTTTTTT.

The rearrangement links TRBV6-5 to TRBJ2-3; weak D call: TRBD2 (6 bases). The germline V gene encodes CDR1 MNHEY and CDR2 SVGAGI. The V end was cut by 7 bases, the J end by 6 bases, with 14 bases between. The CDR3 sequence is 13 residues long. The CDR3: CASKGTGRDTQYF. DNA for the CDR3: TGTGCCAGCAAGGGGACGGGGAGGGATACGCAGTATTTT.

This clonotype was seen a handful of times. This sequence joins TRBV12-3 or TRBV12-4 and TRBJ2-3, with D uncertain. This CDR3 contains 14 residues. V dropped 5 bases and J dropped 0 bases, with 9 bases sitting between them. The CDR3 loop is CASSRAASTDTQYF. In DNA form, the CDR3 reads TGTGCCAGCAGTCGGGCAGCGAGCACAGATACGCAGTATTTT.

V is TRBV30 and J is TRBJ1-6; D is unresolved. Trimming removed 2 bases at V and 0 bases at J, with 8 bases between. Germline V gene lookup returns CDR1 GTSNPN and CDR2 SVGIG (reference sequence). The CDR3 loop spans 15 amino acids. CDR3 bases: TGTGCCTGGAGTTACCGGGACTCCTATAATTCACCCCTCCACTTT. The encoded protein is CAWSYRDSYNSPLHF.

The chain uses TRBV15 and TRBJ2-1, with a possible D match to TRBD2 (6 bases). This CDR3 comprises 16 residues. Germline lookup yields CDR1 LNHNV and CDR2 YYDKDF (reference sequence). V was cut by 5 bases and J by 5 bases, with 19 bases left in between. This CDR3 is CATSDGGVLEDNEQFF. CDR3 nucleotides: TGTGCCACCAGCGACGGGGGAGTACTAGAGGACAATGAGCAGTTCTTC.

The CDR3 nucleotides are TGTGCCAGCAGCTTAACCAGCGGGAGCGGGGTAGAGACCCAGTACTTC. Encoded protein: CASSLTSGSGVETQYF. This chain links TRBV13 with TRBJ2-5; 8 nucleotides line up with TRBD2. Germline V gives CDR1 PRHDT, CDR2 FYEKMQ (reference sequence). With 2 bases clipped from V and 4 bases from J, the junction kept 9 bases outside the gene matches. This CDR3 contains 16 residues.

This clonotype has a count of ten or more. The rearrangement uses TRBV4-2 and TRBJ1-4, with 10 bases aligning to TRBD1. This CDR3 comprises 15 residues. In germline, CDR1 is LGHNA, CDR2 YNFKEQ. The ends lost 0 bases at V and 7 bases at J; junction bases unmatched: 2. The CDR3 reads CASSQEGQGFEKLFF. In DNA form, the CDR3 reads TGTGCCAGCAGCCAAGAGGGACAGGGGTTTGAAAAACTGTTTTTT.

The chain links TRBV5-1 to TRBJ2-7; D remains ambiguous. This CDR3 contains 14 residues. CDR1 is SGHRS, CDR2 YFSETQ, per germline. V was cut by 4 bases and J by 2 bases, with 13 bases left in between. CDR3 amino acids: CASSADPGPYEQYF. The CDR3 coding sequence is TGCGCCAGCAGCGCGGACCCGGGCCCCTACGAGCAGTACTTC.

The rearrangement uses TRBV15 and TRBJ2-7; 10 bases align to TRBD1. V lost 1 base, J lost 6 bases, and 6 bases stayed unmatched. CDR3 length equals 15 residues. CDR1 is LNHNV, CDR2 YYDKDF, per germline (reference sequence). Here the CDR3 reads CATSRGGTGDFEQYF. DNA for the CDR3: TGTGCCACCAGCAGAGGCGGGACAGGGGATTTCGAGCAGTACTTC.